The 32 T cell receptor beta chains presented below share a single source sample, sequenced in a study of siplizumab effects on memory and regulatory T cells. TCRdb's copy holds only in-frame clones and misses some; the assay was immunoSEQ multiplex PCR. This table has 62,000 or so clones, approximately 82% appearing once. Source material: memory CD4+ T cells sorted from blood. These receptor sequences come from a human donor in good health.

This chain links TRBV5-8 with TRBJ2-7; D not resolved. Trimming left V 1 base short and J 4 bases short, with 3 bases between. The CDR3 covers 11 residues. Per germline, CDR1 SGHTS and CDR2 YDEGEE. The CDR3 loop is CASSLIYEQYF. Here the CDR3 DNA reads TGTGCCAGCAGCTTGATTTACGAGCAGTACTTC.

The rearrangement links TRBV19 to TRBJ2-2; tentatively, D is TRBD2 (5 bases). The germline V gene has CDR1 LNHDA and CDR2 SQIVND (reference sequence). Trimming cost V 0 bases and J 3 bases, with 11 bases left between them. This CDR3 contains 16 residues. The DNA for the CDR3 is TGTGCCAGTAGTATAGAGAGGCCCGGGGACACCGGGGAGCTGTTTTTT. Translated: CASSIERPGDTGELFF.

The V gene is TRBV18, the J gene TRBJ2-2, with 7 nucleotides matching TRBD2. CDR1 KGHSH and CDR2 LQKENI come from the germline V gene. The CDR3 loop spans 16 amino acids. With V trimmed by 2 bases and J by 3 bases, 6 bases remained unmatched. The CDR3 loop reads CASSPLRETDTGELFF. For the CDR3, the DNA is TGTGCCAGCTCACCATTGCGGGAGACGGACACCGGGGAGCTGTTTTTT.

This clone occurred once. The chain couples TRBV29-1 to TRBJ2-3; a weak D match, TRBD1 (5 bases). Trimming removed 8 bases at V and 2 bases at J, with 14 bases between. The CDR3 length is 13 residues. Germline CDR1 and CDR2: SQVTM and ANQGSEA. Written as DNA, the CDR3 is TGCAGCCACTGGGGCAGATTCACAGATACGCAGTATTTT. This gives the protein CSHWGRFTDTQYF.

The V gene is TRBV16, the J gene TRBJ1-4; D might be TRBD1 (6 bases). Germline V lookup: CDR1 KGHSY, CDR2 FQNENV. The CDR3 spans 13 residues. V gave up 8 bases and J gave up 1 base, with 8 bases separating them. The CDR3 sequence: CASVRGTNEKLFF. In DNA form, the CDR3 reads TGTGCCAGCGTCAGGGGAACTAATGAAAAACTGTTTTTT.

The rearrangement joins TRBV6-5 to TRBJ1-4; no clear D gene. Germline V gives CDR1 MNHEY, CDR2 SVGAGI. The CDR3 length is 16 residues. The V end lost 0 bases, the J end lost 3 bases, and 11 bases lay between the germline ends. The CDR3, as DNA: TGTGCCAGCAGTTACTCTTCTATGAGGTCTAATGAAAAACTGTTTTTT. This translates into CASSYSSMRSNEKLFF.

V and J are TRBV5-1 and TRBJ2-5; D call uncertain. CDR3 length: 13 residues. Trimming took 5 bases from V and 5 from J, leaving 13 bases between them. Germline V gene sequence: CDR1 SGHRS, CDR2 YFSETQ. The CDR3 region has the DNA TGCGCCAGCAGTCCCGCGTCCCTGGAGACCCAGTACTTC. Its protein product is CASSPASLETQYF. Using reference TRBV5-1 and TRBJ2-5 for the parts outside the CDR3, the full variable domain is KAGVTQTPRYLIKTRGQQVTLSCSPISGHRSVSWYQQTPGQGLQFLFEYFSETQRNKGNFPGRFSGRQFSNSRSEMNVSTLELGDSALYLCASSPASLETQYFGPGTRLLVL.

This clone showed up just a few times. The chain links TRBV12-2 to TRBJ1-2. TRBV12-2 is a pseudogene. The CDR3 is made up of 13 amino acids. The CDR3 region has the DNA TGTGCAAGTCGCCTCAGGTGGGGCTATGGCTACACCTTC. Amino acid sequence: CASRLRWGYGYTF.

Of note for this clone: The junction departs from the called germline gene at one end, perhaps through a read error. The V gene is TRBV19, the J gene TRBJ1-5; D is unclear. From germline, CDR1 is LNHDA and CDR2 SQIVND (reference sequence). The CDR3 runs to 14 residues. CDR3 residues: CASTISVSNQPQHF. CDR3 coding DNA: TGTGCCAGTACTATATCGGTTAGCAATCAGCCCCAGCATTTT.

The chain has TRBV5-1 and TRBJ1-6; D remains unclear. The V gene lost 0 bases and the J gene lost 7 bases, with 14 bases spanning the gap. The CDR3 runs to 16 residues. Per germline, CDR1 SGHRS and CDR2 YFSETQ. The CDR3 loop is CASSLGGPAQNSPLHF. Written as DNA, the CDR3 is TGCGCCAGCAGCTTGGGAGGGCCGGCCCAGAATTCACCCCTCCACTTT.

V and J are TRBV5-4 and TRBJ2-3; 11 bases are a match to TRBD2. The CDR3 length is 18 residues. The J segment lost 2 bases and the V segment lost 1 base, leaving 9 bases of the junction unmatched. From germline, CDR1 is SGHNT and CDR2 YYREEE (reference sequence). CDR3 region: CASSLSVAGGRVTDTQYF. The CDR3 DNA reads TGTGCCAGCAGCTTGTCGGTAGCGGGGGGGCGCGTCACAGATACGCAGTATTTT.

This chain connects TRBV29-1 to TRBJ1-2; 8 nucleotides match TRBD1. With V trimmed by 6 bases and J by 4 bases, 7 bases remained unmatched. The germline gives CDR1 SQVTM, CDR2 ANQGSEA. This CDR3 contains 13 residues. The CDR3 loop is CSVSTGVGYGYTF. In DNA, the CDR3 is TGCAGCGTCTCGACAGGGGTCGGCTATGGCTACACCTTC.

The gene calls are TRBV7-2 and TRBJ1-2; 7 bases line up with TRBD1. The CDR3 length is 14 residues. Germline assignment: CDR1 SGHTA and CDR2 FQGNSA. Trimming removed 6 bases from V and 7 bases from J; junction bases left unmatched: 11. The CDR3 spells CASRTQQGNGGYTF. The CDR3 DNA follows: TGTGCCAGCAGAACTCAACAGGGGAACGGTGGCTACACCTTC.

V and J are TRBV15 and TRBJ1-3; 9 nucleotides align to TRBD1. The germline V gene encodes CDR1 LNHNV and CDR2 YYDKDF (reference sequence). CDR3 length equals 16 residues. V lost 0 bases, J lost 0 bases, and 0 bases stayed unmatched. The CDR3: CATSRETGGSGNTIYF. The CDR3 DNA is TGTGCCACCAGCAGAGAGACAGGGGGCTCTGGAAACACCATATATTTT.

CDR3 DNA: TGCGCCAGCAGCCCTTCTCCCACAGGGGGCGCCGGAAACACCATATATTTT. Protein sequence: CASSPSPTGGAGNTIYF. V gene TRBV5-1 combines with J gene TRBJ1-3, with 9 bases matching TRBD1. This CDR3 region has 17 residues. Germline loops: CDR1 SGHRS, CDR2 YFSETQ. Losses at the gene ends were 4 bases for V and 4 bases for J; bases not matched to a gene: 12.

This clone was found once. J is TRBJ2-3 and V is TRBV10-3, with D possibly being TRBD1 (5 bases). Germline CDR1 and CDR2: ENHRY and SYGVKD. The CDR3 is made up of 15 amino acids. Trimming left V 3 bases short and J 3 bases short, with 13 bases between. In nucleotides, the CDR3 is TGTGCCATCAGTGAAGCCAGGGAAGGGACAGATACGCAGTATTTT. Its translation is CAISEAREGTDTQYF.

The chain uses TRBV5-4 and TRBJ1-2; no clear D. The CDR3 length is 13 residues. Germline assignment: CDR1 SGHNT and CDR2 YYREEE (reference sequence). Trimming removed 6 bases from V and 6 bases from J, with 15 bases in between. CDR3: CASTPARVNGYTF. The DNA for the CDR3 is TGTGCCAGCACCCCCGCGAGGGTAAATGGCTACACCTTC.

The V gene is TRBV2, the J gene TRBJ2-5, with D maybe TRBD1 (6 bases). Germline V lookup: CDR1 SNHLY, CDR2 FYNNEI. The V end was cut by 6 bases, the J end by 0 bases, with 11 bases between. The CDR3 spans 14 residues. The CDR3 bases are TGTGCCAGCAGCGAAAACAGGGACCAAGAGACCCAGTACTTC. It specifies CASSENRDQETQYF.

This clone occurred once. V is TRBV5-1 and J is TRBJ1-2, with 8 bases fitting TRBD1. The trim removed 0 bases at V and 2 bases at J, leaving 0 bases unmatched. Germline V CDR1 and CDR2: SGHRS, YFSETQ. This CDR3 comprises 14 residues. CDR3 region: CASSLGTGNYGYTF. The DNA of the CDR3 is TGCGCCAGCAGCTTGGGGACAGGGAACTATGGCTACACCTTC.

To note about this clone: Other DNA sequences in the sample encode the same CDR3. This rearrangement joins TRBV2 to TRBJ2-5; D remains ambiguous. From germline, CDR1 is SNHLY and CDR2 FYNNEI. The CDR3 covers 13 residues. V was shortened by 3 bases and J by 4 bases, with 9 bases between the two germline ends. CDR3 in amino acids: CASSERRLETQYF. DNA of the CDR3: TGTGCCAGCAGTGAGCGCAGGTTAGAGACCCAGTACTTC. Variable domain in full (rest from reference TRBV2 and TRBJ2-5): EPEVTQTPSHQVTQMGQEVILRCVPISNHLYFYWYRQILGQKVEFLVSFYNNEISEKSEIFDDQFSVERPDGSNFTLKIRSTKLEDSAMYFCASSERRLETQYFGPGTRLLVL.

The genes are TRBV5-1 and TRBJ2-7, with 7 bases identical to TRBD2. V lost 6 bases, J lost 3 bases, and 12 bases stayed unmatched. CDR1 and CDR2 from the germline V gene are SGHRS and YFSETQ. The CDR3 runs 15 residues. As DNA, the CDR3 is TGCGCCAGCACCCTGGGGGGGGGTACTAGCTACGAGCAGTACTTC. This codes for CASTLGGGTSYEQYF.

The chain is built from TRBV4-1 and TRBJ2-2; no clear D gene. CDR1 and CDR2 from the germline V gene are MGHRA and YSYEKL. This CDR3 has 12 residues. Trimming left V 4 bases short and J 3 bases short, with 3 bases between. The CDR3 protein is CASSRYTGELFF. In DNA form, the CDR3 reads TGCGCCAGCAGCCGTTACACCGGGGAGCTGTTTTTT.

Here the CDR3 DNA reads TGTGCCATCAGTGAGCCAGGGGGCGCGGCTGAAAAACTGTTTTTT. Residues: CAISEPGGAAEKLFF. The chain links TRBV10-3 to TRBJ1-4; 8 bases line up with TRBD1. CDR3 length equals 15 residues. The ends lost 2 bases at V and 7 bases at J; junction bases unmatched: 6. CDR1 ENHRY and CDR2 SYGVKD come from the germline V gene.

The V gene is TRBV7-2, the J gene TRBJ1-6; the D is unclear. The CDR3 consists of 15 residues. CDR1 and CDR2 (germline): SGHTA, FQGNSA. V gave up 1 base and J gave up 0 bases, with 4 bases separating them. The CDR3 region has the DNA TGTGCCAGCAGCTTAGGAAGCTCCTATAATTCACCCCTCCACTTT. This sequence encodes CASSLGSSYNSPLHF.

The gene calls are TRBV7-2 and TRBJ2-7; TRBD2 aligns across 13 bases. The CDR3 runs 16 residues. J lost 7 bases, V lost 5 bases, and 11 bases had no gene match. Germline V gene data show CDR1 as SGHTA and CDR2 as FQGNSA. CDR3 bases: TGTGCCAGCAGCAGAGGGGGGACTAGCGGGGTCGGAGAGCAGTACTTC. This translates into CASSRGGTSGVGEQYF.

CDR3 DNA: TGTGCCTGGAGTACAAAGCAGTTAAACACCATATATTTT. This sequence encodes CAWSTKQLNTIYF. The genes are TRBV30 and TRBJ1-3; D not certain. Trimming removed 2 bases at V and 6 bases at J, with 11 bases between. Germline V gives CDR1 GTSNPN, CDR2 SVGIG (reference sequence). CDR3 length: 13 amino acids.

J is TRBJ1-2 and V is TRBV6-1; 10 bases agree with TRBD1. From germline, CDR1 is MNHNS and CDR2 SASEGT. The ends lost 7 bases at V and 2 bases at J; junction bases unmatched: 4. The CDR3 loop spans 14 amino acids. CDR3 amino acids: CASIWTGGNYGYTF. CDR3 DNA sequence: TGTGCCAGCATCTGGACAGGGGGGAACTATGGCTACACCTTC.

The J gene is TRBJ2-7, the V gene TRBV5-1, with a weak D call TRBD1 (5 bases). Trimming left V 0 bases short and J 5 bases short, with 15 bases between. Germline CDR1 and CDR2: SGHRS and YFSETQ. The CDR3 runs 15 residues. The CDR3 DNA follows: TGCGCCAGCAGCTTGGATTTCAGGGTTAGCCACGAGCAGTACTTC. Translated, it gives CASSLDFRVSHEQYF.

This chain uses TRBV7-2 with TRBJ1-5; D not certain. Germline loops: CDR1 SGHTA, CDR2 FQGNSA. The V end was cut by 4 bases, the J end by 7 bases, with 11 bases between. The CDR3 spans 13 residues. CDR3 sequence: CASSYRGEQPQHF. Written as DNA, the CDR3 is TGTGCCAGCAGCTACCGCGGGGAACAGCCCCAGCATTTT.

V usage is TRBV5-1 and J usage is TRBJ1-1; D gene unclear. CDR3 size: 13 residues. Trimming stripped 7 bases from V and 1 base from J, with 11 bases between. Germline values: CDR1 SGHRS, CDR2 YFSETQ. The CDR3 here is CASAASGNTEAFF. The CDR3, as DNA: TGCGCCAGCGCCGCGTCCGGGAACACTGAAGCTTTCTTT.

The chain recombines TRBV7-9 with TRBJ2-5; D gene uncertain. The CDR3 spans 15 residues. Trimming took 3 bases from V and 1 from J, leaving 12 bases between them. Germline V gives CDR1 SEHNR, CDR2 FQNEAQ (reference sequence). The CDR3 DNA is TGTGCCAGCAGCTTCGTCGGGCCTTCCCAAGAGACCCAGTACTTC. Translated, it gives CASSFVGPSQETQYF.

This rearrangement joins TRBV6-5 to TRBJ2-1; 12 bases align to TRBD2. This CDR3 comprises 15 residues. With 2 bases clipped from V and 9 bases from J, the junction kept 5 bases outside the gene matches. The germline V gene has CDR1 MNHEY and CDR2 SVGAGI. The chain's CDR3 is CASSYASGGAGEQFF. CDR3 DNA: TGTGCCAGCAGTTACGCTAGCGGGGGGGCCGGTGAGCAGTTCTTC.